The entry below gives a single T cell receptor (beta chain) sequence along with its context. Its antigen is undetermined. This entry comes from a study of molecular identifiers for immune sequencing clone quantification. Findings and limits, study-wide: A shared barcode on identical TCR molecules could lead to underestimated sizes for highly expanded clones.

TCRdb reanalysed the PCR reads using MiXCR and keeps one entry per CDR3 protein. In the table there are about 640,000 distinct CDR3 sequences, roughly 21% of which are singletons. V was pared by 5 bases and J by 9 bases, with 19 bases between. Germline V gives CDR1 SGHVS, CDR2 FNYEAQ. The CDR3 runs 14 residues. Sorting isolated naive CD8 T cells as CD8+CD4-CCR7+CD45RA+ events. The sample consisted of naive CD8+ T cells from blood, with Jurkat cell RNA spiked in. Subset meaning: FACS-sorted CD8+CD4-CCR7+CD45RA+ naive T cells. This receptor was taken from a human donor in good health. Some libraries in this study had Jurkat cell RNA spiked in. The chain employs TRBV7-6 and TRBJ1-2; D may be TRBD1 (6 bases). The CDR3 DNA reads TGTGCCAGCAGCCCCGATGTTGGGGACATCAGCTACACCTTC. This sequence encodes CASSPDVGDISYTF.